The rows below give T cell receptor beta chains drawn from one sample of a study of T-cell reconstitution after alpha-beta-depleted transplantation in children. One entry per CDR3 protein, called by TCRdb with MiXCR from the PCR reads. The sample lists 98,000 or so distinct CDR3 sequences, approximately 6% occurring once. Material: PBMCs, mostly from graft donor cells, obtained 360 days after TCRalphabeta/CD19-depleted stem cell transplant. Receptors were obtained from a male patient between 2 and 10 years old who had a stem cell transplant for acute lymphoblastic leukemia, so the T cells may come from the graft donor. CDR3s include the opening cysteine and the closing phenylalanine or tryptophan. Fields, in order: J gene, V gene, CDR3 length, CDR3 protein.

j_gene: TRBJ2-7
v_gene: TRBV29-1
len: 15
CDR3aa: CSVVGGQGRPYEQYF

j_gene: TRBJ2-1
v_gene: TRBV6-5
len: 14
CDR3aa: CASKRDFLSNEQFF

j_gene: TRBJ2-1
v_gene: TRBV6-5
len: 16
CDR3aa: CASSYSVAGGYNEQFF

j_gene: TRBJ2-7
v_gene: TRBV4-3
len: 14
CDR3aa: CASSQVQGAYEQYF

j_gene: TRBJ1-2
v_gene: TRBV5-6
len: 14
CDR3aa: CASSPWGTIYGYTF

j_gene: TRBJ2-7
v_gene: TRBV29-1
len: 10
CDR3aa: CSVFLGEQYF

j_gene: TRBJ2-7
v_gene: TRBV24-1
len: 13
CDR3aa: CATSGTGGYEQYF

j_gene: TRBJ1-4
v_gene: TRBV4-3
len: 16
CDR3aa: CASSPQERVANEKLFF

j_gene: TRBJ1-2
v_gene: TRBV20-1
len: 9
CDR3aa: CSANYGYTF

j_gene: TRBJ2-7
v_gene: TRBV11-3
len: 13
CDR3aa: CASSLLWGSEQYF

j_gene: TRBJ2-1
v_gene: TRBV12-3/TRBV12-4
len: 14
CDR3aa: CASIGSSVGYEQFF

j_gene: TRBJ2-3
v_gene: TRBV4-3
len: 15
CDR3aa: CASSQEWGLTDTQYF

j_gene: TRBJ2-7
v_gene: TRBV28
len: 15
CDR3aa: CASSPTGDPSYEQYF

j_gene: TRBJ2-1
v_gene: TRBV24-1
len: 13
CDR3aa: CATASGRGNEQFF

j_gene: TRBJ2-7
v_gene: TRBV27
len: 13
CDR3aa: CASSPQNFGEQYF

j_gene: TRBJ2-7
v_gene: TRBV4-3
len: 17
CDR3aa: CASSQGVTDRSAYEQYF

j_gene: TRBJ2-3
v_gene: TRBV9
len: 16
CDR3aa: CASSVRLAAFTDTQYF

j_gene: TRBJ1-2
v_gene: TRBV29-1
len: 12
CDR3aa: CSVESRKYGYTF

j_gene: TRBJ1-2
v_gene: TRBV5-5
len: 14
CDR3aa: CASSLEPRDYGYTF

j_gene: TRBJ2-3
v_gene: TRBV9
len: 15
CDR3aa: CASSVADGSADTQYF

j_gene: TRBJ2-1
v_gene: TRBV12-3/TRBV12-4
len: 17
CDR3aa: CASSLIPKREGYNEQFF

j_gene: TRBJ1-1
v_gene: TRBV6-2/TRBV6-3
len: 16
CDR3aa: CASSLSLSRTGELTFF

j_gene: TRBJ2-1
v_gene: TRBV7-8
len: 12
CDR3aa: CASSSPGNEQFF

j_gene: TRBJ1-2
v_gene: TRBV20-1
len: 13
CDR3aa: CSAGTGGNYGYTF